Presented here are 24 T cell receptor beta chains from one specimen sequenced in a study of blood T cell repertoires in COVID-19. Clones were read by immunoSEQ multiplex PCR, and TCRdb kept only the in-frame ones, dropping some. This sample has approximately 200,000 clones, with around 85% found just once. Sequencing used peripheral blood. All receptors derive from a human donor with active or convalescent COVID-19. The donor label of this sample is uncertain.

V usage is TRBV9 and J usage is TRBJ2-1, with 10 bases aligning to TRBD1. This CDR3 spans 14 amino acids. V lost 4 bases to trimming and J lost 8 bases; unmatched junction nucleotides: 6. The germline V gene encodes CDR1 SGDLS and CDR2 YYNGEE. In DNA form, the CDR3 reads TGTGCCAGCAGCCCGACAGGGGGCTGGCATGAGCAGTTCTTC. It encodes CASSPTGGWHEQFF.

The chain uses TRBV4-2 and TRBJ2-1; D uncertain. This CDR3 contains 13 residues. Per germline, CDR1 LGHNA and CDR2 YNFKEQ. Trimming removed 4 bases from V and 5 bases from J, with 9 bases in between. CDR3 DNA sequence: TGTGCCAGCAGCCCTAGTACCGACAATGAGCAGTTCTTC. Its protein is CASSPSTDNEQFF.

The chain employs TRBV11-3 and TRBJ2-1; 7 bases are a match to TRBD2. Germline assignment: CDR1 SGHNT and CDR2 YENEEA. Trimming removed 0 bases from V and 2 bases from J; junction bases left unmatched: 13. The length of the CDR3 is 19 residues. CDR3: CASSLDTVVGGSTYNEQFF. In nucleotides, the CDR3 is TGTGCCAGCAGCTTAGATACGGTAGTTGGCGGGAGCACCTACAATGAGCAGTTCTTC. The variable domain in full, with the rest retrieved from reference TRBV11-3 and TRBJ2-1, is EAGVVQSPRYKIIEKKQPVAFWCNPISGHNTLYWYLQNLGQGPELLIRYENEEAVDDSQLPKDRFSAERLKGVDSTLKIQPAELGDSAVYLCASSLDTVVGGSTYNEQFFGPGTRLTVL.

The chain recombines TRBV27 with TRBJ1-3, with TRBD1 identical over 7 bases. Germline V gene data show CDR1 as MNHEY and CDR2 as SMNVEV (reference sequence). The J segment lost 0 bases and the V segment lost 0 bases, leaving 8 bases of the junction unmatched. The CDR3 consists of 18 residues. CDR3 sequence: CASSLSKGAKTSGNTIYF. The CDR3 DNA follows: TGTGCCAGCAGTTTATCTAAGGGGGCTAAAACCTCTGGAAACACCATATATTTT.

This chain links TRBV4-3 with TRBJ1-5, with 7 bases that match TRBD1. There are 14 residues in the CDR3. The V gene end was trimmed by 0 bases and the J gene end by 7 bases; junction bases not matched to a gene: 3. CDR1 and CDR2 from the germline V gene are LGHNA and YSLEER. The CDR3: CASSQDQGVQPQHF. The CDR3, as DNA: TGCGCCAGCAGCCAAGATCAGGGGGTACAGCCCCAGCATTTT.

This clone has ten or more counts. The chain recombines TRBV27 with TRBJ1-6; D remains unclear. Deletions cut 5 bases from V and 6 bases from J, with 8 bases between. The length of the CDR3 is 13 residues. The germline CDR1 and CDR2 sequences are MNHEY and SMNVEV (reference sequence). In DNA, the CDR3 is TGTGCCAGCAGTCCTTACAGTAATTCACCCCTCCACTTT. It translates to CASSPYSNSPLHF.

This clone has a single count. The chain carries TRBV5-4 and TRBJ1-2; no clear D gene. Germline V CDR1 and CDR2: SGHNT, YYREEE (reference sequence). The CDR3 has 15 residues. V lost 0 bases and J lost 8, with 17 bases in between. The CDR3: CASSLDLLVPGGYTF. DNA of the CDR3: TGTGCCAGCAGCTTGGACCTTCTTGTACCGGGGGGCTACACCTTC.

The chain links TRBV15 to TRBJ2-7, with D perhaps matching TRBD2 (6 bases). The germline V gene encodes CDR1 LNHNV and CDR2 YYDKDF (reference sequence). Trimming left V 1 base short and J 2 bases short, with 9 bases between. There are 14 residues in the CDR3. As DNA, the CDR3 is TGTGCCACCAGCAGAGGCGGGGTTACCTACGAGCAGTACTTC. Residues: CATSRGGVTYEQYF.

This clone was seen a few times. V is TRBV4-1 and J is TRBJ1-1; TRBD1 agrees at 8 bases. The CDR3 loop spans 15 amino acids. Germline assignment: CDR1 MGHRA and CDR2 YSYEKL. V was pared by 7 bases and J by 9 bases, with 16 bases of the junction left unmatched. The CDR3 is CASNPGRDRQEKAFF. The CDR3 nucleotides read TGCGCCAGCAACCCCGGTAGGGACAGGCAAGAGAAAGCTTTCTTT.

This chain links TRBV9 with TRBJ1-2, with a tentative D call TRBD1 (5 bases). The CDR3 contains 17 residues. Trimming removed 3 bases at V and 6 bases at J, with 24 bases between. Germline lookup yields CDR1 SGDLS and CDR2 YYNGEE. CDR3 nucleotide sequence: TGTGCCAGCAGCGGAGGTCCCGAGGCGGGCTGGGGGGATGGCTACACCTTC. Translated: CASSGGPEAGWGDGYTF. The full variable domain, rest sourced from reference TRBV9 and TRBJ1-2, is DSGVTQTPKHLITATGQRVTLRCSPRSGDLSVYWYQQSLDQGLQFLIQYYNGEERAKGNILERFSAQQFPDLHSELNLSSLELGDSALYFCASSGGPEAGWGDGYTFGSGTRLTVV.

V usage is TRBV11-3 and J usage is TRBJ2-1, with D possibly being TRBD2 (7 bases). Germline loops: CDR1 SGHNT, CDR2 YENEEA. The CDR3 covers 17 residues. Trimming shortened V by 1 base and J by 2 bases, and 15 bases separated the two germline ends. The CDR3 DNA follows: TGTGCCAGCAGCTTAGGCGGGGGCGGGAGTACCTACAATGAGCAGTTCTTC. Amino acids: CASSLGGGGSTYNEQFF.

J is TRBJ2-1 and V is TRBV28, with D maybe TRBD2 (6 bases). The V and J ends lost 8 bases and 9 bases respectively, with 20 bases between them. The CDR3 is made up of 14 amino acids. In germline, CDR1 is MDHEN, CDR2 SYDVKM. CDR3 amino acids: CASRMGGILGEQFF. The CDR3 DNA is TGTGCCAGCCGTATGGGGGGTATACTGGGTGAGCAGTTCTTC.

The rearrangement links TRBV19 to TRBJ1-5; D may be TRBD1 (6 bases). Trimming left V 4 bases short and J 0 bases short, with 7 bases between. Germline V gene sequence: CDR1 LNHDA, CDR2 SQIVND (reference sequence). This CDR3 has 14 residues. The CDR3 coding sequence is TGTGCCAGTAGTAGGACAGTTAGCAATCAGCCCCAGCATTTT. Translated, it gives CASSRTVSNQPQHF.

The genes are TRBV4-2 and TRBJ2-1; TRBD2 aligns across 13 bases. V was pared by 1 base and J by 0 bases, with 9 bases of the junction left unmatched. Germline lookup yields CDR1 LGHNA and CDR2 YNFKEQ. This CDR3 is built from 20 residues. The CDR3 here is CASSQGPGLAGTSSYNEQFF. Written as DNA, the CDR3 is TGTGCCAGCAGCCAAGGACCGGGACTAGCGGGAACCAGCTCCTACAATGAGCAGTTCTTC.

This chain joins TRBV11-2 and TRBJ2-5; 10 bases line up with TRBD1. V shed 3 bases, J shed 0 bases, and the junction held 1 base outside the gene matches. The CDR3 sequence is 15 residues long. Germline CDR1 and CDR2: SGHAT and FQNNGV. This CDR3 reads CASSLTGGNQETQYF. The DNA for the CDR3 is TGTGCCAGCAGCTTGACAGGGGGCAACCAAGAGACCCAGTACTTC.

CDR3 amino acids: CASSSRQGRPGNTIYF. DNA of the CDR3: TGTGCCAGCAGTTCAAGACAGGGCCGCCCTGGAAACACCATATATTTT. The chain couples TRBV28 to TRBJ1-3, with 7 bases that match TRBD1. Trimming cost V 4 bases and J 2 bases; bases outside gene matches: 8. The CDR3 has 16 residues. Germline V gene data show CDR1 as MDHEN and CDR2 as SYDVKM.

This chain joins TRBV5-1 and TRBJ2-7; 8 positions agree with TRBD1. Germline loops: CDR1 SGHRS, CDR2 YFSETQ. CDR3 length equals 14 residues. J was trimmed by 3 bases and V by 1 base; bases with no gene match: 3. The chain's CDR3 is CASSLSGGGYEQYF. CDR3 DNA sequence: TGCGCCAGCAGCTTGTCAGGGGGCGGCTACGAGCAGTACTTC.

The V gene is TRBV4-3, the J gene TRBJ1-2, with 7 bases fitting TRBD1. J lost 6 bases, V lost 0 bases, and 7 bases had no gene match. The germline gives CDR1 LGHNA, CDR2 YSLEER. CDR3 length equals 15 residues. Written as DNA, the CDR3 is TGCGCCAGCAGCCAAGATGGGTCAGGGGGAAATGGCTACACCTTC. Its protein is CASSQDGSGGNGYTF.

This chain links TRBV30 with TRBJ2-7; TRBD2 agrees at 13 bases. The CDR3 totals 15 residues. Germline trimming cut 2 bases from V and 9 bases from J; bases unmatched to any gene: 10. Per the germline V gene, CDR1 is GTSNPN and CDR2 is SVGIG (reference sequence). CDR3 sequence: CAWSNPGLAGRWQYF. In DNA form, the CDR3 reads TGTGCCTGGAGTAATCCGGGACTAGCGGGGAGGTGGCAGTACTTC. Based on the CDR3 plus reference TRBV30 and TRBJ2-7, the full variable domain is SQTIHQWPATLVQPVGSPLSLECTVEGTSNPNLYWYRQAAGRGLQLLFYSVGIGQISSEVPQNLSASRPQDRQFILSSKKLLLSDSGFYLCAWSNPGLAGRWQYFGPGTRLTVT.

The chain employs TRBV5-1 and TRBJ2-2; D is possibly TRBD2 (5 bases). V gave up 1 base and J gave up 13 bases, with 11 bases separating them. The germline CDR1 and CDR2 sequences are SGHRS and YFSETQ. This CDR3 has 12 amino acids. CDR3 in DNA: TGCGCCAGCAGCTTGTCCCGAGGAGGGCTGTTTTTT. Amino acids: CASSLSRGGLFF. Drawing the rest from reference TRBV5-1 and TRBJ2-2, the complete variable domain is KAGVTQTPRYLIKTRGQQVTLSCSPISGHRSVSWYQQTPGQGLQFLFEYFSETQRNKGNFPGRFSGRQFSNSRSEMNVSTLELGDSALYLCASSLSRGGLFFGEGSRLTVL.

V and J are TRBV6-1 and TRBJ2-7, with D possibly matching TRBD1 (5 bases). Trimming left V 3 bases short and J 0 bases short, with 12 bases between. Germline values: CDR1 MNHNS, CDR2 SASEGT. CDR3 length: 15 residues. This chain's CDR3 is CASSDQTESSYEQYF. The CDR3 region has the DNA TGTGCCAGCAGTGACCAGACAGAAAGCTCCTACGAGCAGTACTTC.

The DNA for the CDR3 is TGTGCCAGCAGGGCTTTTGGCAGGGGCGGAACCGGGGAGCTGTTTTTT. Encoded protein: CASRAFGRGGTGELFF. The genes are TRBV25-1 and TRBJ2-2; TRBD1 might be the D (6 bases). CDR3 length equals 16 residues. Deletions cut 6 bases from V and 5 bases from J, with 19 bases between. Per the germline V gene, CDR1 is MGHDK and CDR2 is SYGVNS.

J is TRBJ2-7 and V is TRBV3-1 (or the pseudogene TRBV3-2); D is unresolved. Germline lookup yields CDR1 LGHDT and CDR2 YNNKEL (reference sequence). With 1 base removed from V and 3 bases from J, the gap between germline ends came to 4 bases. This CDR3 has 12 amino acids. The CDR3 protein is CASSQGLYEQYF. CDR3 coding DNA: TGTGCCAGCAGCCAAGGGCTCTACGAGCAGTACTTC.

The chain uses TRBV7-9 and TRBJ1-2; TRBD1 agrees at 11 bases. The junction had 7 bases not matched to a gene; V was cut back by 5 bases and J by 8 bases. The length of the CDR3 is 14 residues. The germline gives CDR1 SEHNR, CDR2 FQNEAQ (reference sequence). CDR3 region: CASSPGQGAEGYTF. The DNA of the CDR3 is TGTGCCAGCAGCCCCGGACAGGGGGCCGAGGGCTACACCTTC.